This T cell receptor beta chain is drawn from a study of shared clonotypes between healthy human individuals. This clone was detected once. The method was immunoSEQ multiplex PCR; TCRdb's version includes in-frame clones alone and lacks a portion of them. The data hold about 1 million clones, with around 74% observed a single time. The source material was memory CD4+ T cells sorted from blood. Indicated subset: CD45RA-negative fraction. The receptor was isolated from a man in his late teens or twenties in good health.

The CDR3, as DNA: TGTGCCAGCAGGGAAGCGGGAGGGAGCCAAGAGACCCAGTACTTC. This encodes CASREAGGSQETQYF. The J gene is TRBJ2-5, the V gene TRBV25-1; TRBD2 matches 10 bases. Germline V CDR1 and CDR2: MGHDK, SYGVNS. Germline trimming cut 6 bases from V and 1 base from J; bases unmatched to any gene: 5. The length of the CDR3 is 15 residues.